Following are 9 T cell receptor beta chains from one sample sequenced in a study of cytotoxic CD8 clonotypes in ibrutinib-treated CLL (dated by TCRdb to about 2021). The library relied on the immunoSEQ multiplex PCR assay. TCRdb stores this immuneACCESS table with in-frame sequences only. Part of the clones is absent; in the studies checked, under half of the shortfall reflects unresolved V genes, and no reason is known for the rest. In this sample the table shows around 330,000 clones, 67% of which occur a single time. Of the sample, 6.3% falls within the top ten clones. The source was PBMCs, collected after 36 months of ibrutinib treatment. These receptor sequences come from a human donor with chronic lymphocytic leukemia.

This rearrangement joins TRBV7-2 to TRBJ2-3, with TRBD2 matching over 10 bases. CDR3 length: 17 amino acids. Germline-derived CDR1 and CDR2 are SGHTA and FQGNSA. The V and J ends lost 1 base and 6 bases, in that order; junction bases with no gene match: 10. CDR3 DNA sequence: TGTGCCAGCAGCTTAGGGGCTAGCGGGAGCTCATGGGATACGCAGTATTTT. This translates into CASSLGASGSSWDTQYF.

The CDR3 nucleotides read TGTGCCAGTAGGGATCCGGGTCTCGGGTACAATGAGCAGTTCTTC. Its protein is CASRDPGLGYNEQFF. This rearrangement joins TRBV19 to TRBJ2-1; D remains unclear. Germline-derived CDR1 and CDR2 are LNHDA and SQIVND (reference sequence). Trimming removed 6 bases from V and 4 bases from J, with 16 bases in between. CDR3 length: 15 amino acids.

The chain combines TRBV28 with TRBJ2-1; the match to TRBD2 covers 10 bases. Germline-derived CDR1 and CDR2 are MDHEN and SYDVKM. The ends lost 6 bases at V and 4 bases at J; junction bases unmatched: 6. There are 15 residues in the CDR3. Written as DNA, the CDR3 is TGTGCCAGCAGGACTCTAGCGGGAGCGTACAATGAGCAGTTCTTC. Translated: CASRTLAGAYNEQFF.

The J gene is TRBJ2-1, the V gene TRBV25-1; 7 positions match TRBD2. The V segment lost 0 bases and the J segment 4 bases; nucleotides outside the gene matches: 6. The CDR3 is 16 amino acids. The germline V gene has CDR1 MGHDK and CDR2 SYGVNS. The CDR3 loop is CASSEYTGGRYNEQFF. CDR3 bases: TGTGCCAGCAGTGAATACACAGGCGGGAGATACAATGAGCAGTTCTTC.

This clone was seen only a few times. The genes are TRBV7-2 and TRBJ2-7; weak D call: TRBD1 (5 bases). V lost 5 bases and J 6 bases, leaving 11 bases between the germline ends. The CDR3 length is 12 residues. CDR1 is SGHTA and CDR2 is FQGNSA in the germline V gene. DNA for the CDR3: TGTGCCAGCAGCGCCCGACAGTTCGAGCAGTACTTC. Its translation is CASSARQFEQYF. The variable domain in full, with the rest retrieved from reference TRBV7-2 and TRBJ2-7, is GAGVSQSPSNKVTEKGKDVELRCDPISGHTALYWYRQSLGQGLEFLIYFQGNSAPDKSGLPSDRFSAERTGGSVSTLTIQRTQQEDSAVYLCASSARQFEQYFGPGTRLTVT.

The chain combines TRBV5-1 with TRBJ2-7; 7 positions match TRBD1. The germline V gene encodes CDR1 SGHRS and CDR2 YFSETQ. This CDR3 region has 13 residues. V lost 5 bases, J lost 2 bases, and 4 bases stayed unmatched. The DNA of the CDR3 is TGCGCCAGCAGAGGACAGGCCACCTACGAGCAGTACTTC. Amino acids: CASRGQATYEQYF.

The chain employs TRBV9 and TRBJ2-1; D is uncertain. V lost 2 bases to trimming and J lost 4 bases, with 7 bases between them. Germline V gene data show CDR1 as SGDLS and CDR2 as YYNGEE. The CDR3 is 13 residues long. The CDR3 region is CASSVRLYNEQFF. In DNA, the CDR3 is TGTGCCAGCAGCGTCCGGCTTTACAATGAGCAGTTCTTC.

The rearrangement links TRBV30 to TRBJ1-3; weak D call: TRBD1 (6 bases). Deletions cut 3 bases from V and 2 bases from J, with 11 bases between. Germline-derived CDR1 and CDR2 are GTSNPN and SVGIG (reference sequence). The CDR3 is made up of 14 amino acids. In DNA, the CDR3 is TGTGCCTGGAGCTACAGGGCACCTGGAAACACCATATATTTT. Translating it yields CAWSYRAPGNTIYF.

This clone was detected a few times. V usage is TRBV28 and J usage is TRBJ2-7; no clear D. Trimming took off 7 bases at V and 0 bases at J, with 10 bases between the two ends. This CDR3 is built from 13 residues. Germline CDR1 and CDR2: MDHEN and SYDVKM. The CDR3 sequence is CASTTESSYEQYF. CDR3 DNA: TGTGCCAGCACCACAGAGAGCTCCTACGAGCAGTACTTC.